The next 24 T cell receptor beta chains were all read from a single sample in a study of cytomegalovirus exposure and HLA in healthy donors. Data came from immunoSEQ multiplex PCR; TCRdb stores just in-frame clones and leaves some out. Seen here are roughly 150,000 clones, about 86% observed once, and the top ten hold more than 2%. Sequences were obtained from PBMCs. All receptors come from a woman aged 18 to 35 in good health and CMV-seronegative.

This clone turned up a few times. The V and J genes are TRBV5-6 and TRBJ2-1, with TRBD2 matching 10 bases. The CDR3 is 17 residues long. CDR1 is SGHDT and CDR2 is YYEEEE in the germline V gene. Trimming took 4 bases from V and 6 from J; bases not matched to a gene: 13. CDR3 residues: CASSRRTSGIRGNEQFF. CDR3 coding DNA: TGTGCCAGCAGCAGACGCACTAGCGGGATAAGGGGCAATGAGCAGTTCTTC.

The CDR3 spells CASSAGQGHGYTF. As DNA, the CDR3 is TGCGCCAGCAGCGCGGGACAGGGACATGGCTACACCTTC. The rearrangement uses TRBV5-1 and TRBJ1-2; 9 nucleotides agree with TRBD1. V lost 4 bases, J lost 6 bases, and 4 bases stayed unmatched. CDR1 and CDR2 (germline): SGHRS, YFSETQ. The CDR3 contains 13 residues.

The chain has TRBV5-1 and TRBJ2-2; 10 nucleotides match TRBD1. Trimming took 5 bases from V and 6 from J; bases not matched to a gene: 13. CDR1 SGHRS and CDR2 YFSETQ come from the germline V gene. The CDR3 has 17 amino acids. The CDR3 is CASSYEPGQGSAGELFF. CDR3 DNA sequence: TGCGCCAGCAGTTATGAACCGGGACAGGGGAGTGCCGGGGAGCTGTTTTTT.

The chain links TRBV4-1 to TRBJ2-7; 8 nucleotides agree with TRBD2. V shed 0 bases, J shed 2 bases, and the junction held 12 bases outside the gene matches. CDR1 and CDR2 (germline): MGHRA, YSYEKL. The CDR3 runs 18 residues. The CDR3 DNA follows: TGCGCCAGCAGCCAAGAGGCTAGAACTAGCGGTAGTACCTACGAGCAGTACTTC. It is translated as CASSQEARTSGSTYEQYF.

The chain carries TRBV7-6 and TRBJ2-1, with no clear D. Looked up from germline, CDR1 is SGHVS and CDR2 is FNYEAQ. V lost 1 base and J 3 bases, leaving 10 bases between the germline ends. CDR3 size: 15 residues. The CDR3 spells CASSLEAKDYNEQFF. The CDR3 bases are TGTGCCAGCAGCTTAGAAGCGAAGGACTACAATGAGCAGTTCTTC.

Notes on this clone: This CDR3 is also generated by other DNA sequences in the sample. The chain uses TRBV4-1 and TRBJ2-1; D may be TRBD2 (5 bases). This CDR3 is built from 12 residues. The V end lost 6 bases, the J end lost 6 bases, and 9 bases lay between the germline ends. In germline, CDR1 is MGHRA, CDR2 YSYEKL. The CDR3 spells CASSLAGNEQFF. CDR3 nucleotide sequence: TGCGCCAGCAGTCTAGCTGGCAATGAGCAGTTCTTC.

The chain recombines TRBV10-2 with TRBJ1-3; tentative D call: TRBD1 (5 bases). Germline V gene lookup returns CDR1 WSHSY and CDR2 SAAADI. Trimming left V 0 bases short and J 10 bases short, with 10 bases between. CDR3 length: 13 amino acids. The CDR3 nucleotides read TGCGCCAGCAGTGAGTCGGGGCCTTCGACCATATATTTT. Translating gives CASSESGPSTIYF.

This chain links TRBV11-2 with TRBJ1-2, with D maybe TRBD1 (6 bases). The CDR3 runs 15 residues. Trimming left V 1 base short and J 4 bases short, with 13 bases between. CDR1 is SGHAT, CDR2 FQNNGV, per germline. Here the CDR3 reads CASSLGRGSGYGYTF. As DNA, the CDR3 is TGTGCCAGCAGCTTAGGAAGGGGGTCGGGCTATGGCTACACCTTC.

CDR3 sequence (DNA): TGTGCCAGCAGCTTAGAGCCAGGGGGCTCACCCCTCCACTTT. Amino acids: CASSLEPGGSPLHF. V gene TRBV13 combines with J gene TRBJ1-6; 8 bases line up with TRBD1. V shed 1 base and J 10 bases; nucleotides not matched to a gene: 3. Germline assignment: CDR1 PRHDT and CDR2 FYEKMQ (reference sequence). The CDR3 contains 14 residues.

The genes are TRBV5-6 and TRBJ1-2; D gene ambiguous. The V end was cut by 1 base, the J end by 6 bases, with 13 bases between. The V gene's germline CDR1 is SGHDT and CDR2 YYEEEE. The CDR3 runs to 14 residues. The CDR3 loop reads CASSLLVAQNGYTF. CDR3 DNA sequence: TGTGCCAGCAGCTTGCTGGTCGCGCAAAATGGCTACACCTTC. Drawing the rest from reference TRBV5-6 and TRBJ1-2, the complete variable domain is DAGVTQSPTHLIKTRGQQVTLRCSPKSGHDTVSWYQQALGQGPQFIFQYYEEEERQRGNFPDRFSGHQFPNYSSELNVNALLLGDSALYLCASSLLVAQNGYTFGSGTRLTVV.

This clone was detected only once. The chain couples TRBV7-9 to TRBJ1-1, with a possible D match to TRBD1 (6 bases). CDR3 length: 13 amino acids. The germline gives CDR1 SEHNR, CDR2 FQNEAQ (reference sequence). The germline V and J ends were trimmed by 4 bases and 11 bases, with 17 bases remaining between them. The CDR3 DNA follows: TGTGCCAGCAGCTCCTCAGGGGACCTGGGGGCTTTCTTT. Its translation is CASSSSGDLGAFF.

The genes are TRBV30 and TRBJ1-1; TRBD1 matches at 7 bases. V lost 0 bases to trimming and J lost 3 bases; unmatched junction nucleotides: 10. The CDR3 runs to 16 residues. Germline lookup yields CDR1 GTSNPN and CDR2 SVGIG (reference sequence). The CDR3 DNA follows: TGTGCCTGGAGTGTACTCAGGCCGGGACAGTACACTGAAGCTTTCTTT. Translation: CAWSVLRPGQYTEAFF.

This clone was seen only once. The chain recombines TRBV5-1 with TRBJ1-5; D gene unclear. The V end lost 0 bases, the J end lost 0 bases, and 7 bases lay between the germline ends. This CDR3 is 15 amino acids long. Germline loops: CDR1 SGHRS, CDR2 YFSETQ. As DNA, the CDR3 is TGCGCCAGCAGCTTGGCCGGTTTTAGCAATCAGCCCCAGCATTTT. Amino acid sequence: CASSLAGFSNQPQHF.

This clone has just a few counts. The V gene is TRBV30, the J gene TRBJ1-1, with a weak D call TRBD1 (6 bases). Per germline, CDR1 GTSNPN and CDR2 SVGIG (reference sequence). The V end lost 2 bases, the J end lost 6 bases, and 16 bases lay between the germline ends. This CDR3 is 14 amino acids long. The CDR3 loop is CAWSRDRHIPEAFF. CDR3 bases: TGTGCCTGGAGTCGCGACAGGCACATCCCTGAAGCTTTCTTT. Based on the CDR3 plus reference TRBV30 and TRBJ1-1, the full variable domain is SQTIHQWPATLVQPVGSPLSLECTVEGTSNPNLYWYRQAAGRGLQLLFYSVGIGQISSEVPQNLSASRPQDRQFILSSKKLLLSDSGFYLCAWSRDRHIPEAFFGQGTRLTVV.

The rearrangement uses TRBV5-6 and TRBJ1-1, with D hard to call. CDR3 length equals 14 residues. The V end was cut by 0 bases, the J end by 3 bases, with 9 bases between. Germline V CDR1 and CDR2: SGHDT, YYEEEE. The CDR3 nucleotides read TGTGCCAGCAGCTTGGCCGAGCTACACACTGAAGCTTTCTTT. Translated: CASSLAELHTEAFF.

The CDR3 bases are TGTGCCAGCCGAATTCTAGCGGGAGATTACAATGAGCAGTTCTTC. It is translated as CASRILAGDYNEQFF. The chain couples TRBV6-8 to TRBJ2-1; 10 bases map to TRBD2. V shed 8 bases and J 4 bases; nucleotides not matched to a gene: 8. Germline V CDR1 and CDR2: MNHGY, SAAAGT. CDR3 size: 15 residues.

This clone has only one observation. V usage is TRBV7-6 and J usage is TRBJ2-1, with 10 bases aligning to TRBD1. After removal of 5 bases from V and 8 bases from J, the junction contained 9 bases not matched to a gene. CDR3 length: 15 residues. Germline CDR1 reads SGHVS; CDR2 reads FNYEAQ. The CDR3 DNA follows: TGTGCCAGCAGCCCGACAGGGGGCGCGGGTGATGAGCAGTTCTTC. This gives the protein CASSPTGGAGDEQFF. The complete variable domain, with remaining parts taken from reference TRBV7-6 and TRBJ2-1, reads GAGVSQSPRYKVTKRGQDVALRCDPISGHVSLYWYRQALGQGPEFLTYFNYEAQQDKSGLPNDRFSAERPEGSISTLTIQRTEQRDSAMYRCASSPTGGAGDEQFFGPGTRLTVL.

This clone occurred once. This chain connects TRBV6-1 to TRBJ1-5; a possible D gene is TRBD1 (6 bases). The CDR3 covers 13 residues. Trimming took off 6 bases at V and 7 bases at J, with 13 bases between the two ends. Germline V gene data show CDR1 as MNHNS and CDR2 as SASEGT. The CDR3 bases are TGTGCCAGCAGATTACAGGGCGGGCAGCCCCAGCATTTT. It yields the protein CASRLQGGQPQHF.

The chain has TRBV30 and TRBJ1-4; D remains ambiguous. The CDR3 extends over 12 amino acids. Germline loops: CDR1 GTSNPN, CDR2 SVGIG (reference sequence). Trimming left V 0 bases short and J 4 bases short, with 3 bases between. CDR3 nucleotides: TGTGCCTGGAGTGTTAATAATGAAAAACTGTTTTTT. This codes for CAWSVNNEKLFF.

This rearrangement joins TRBV18 to TRBJ2-7; TRBD1 agrees at 7 bases. The CDR3 is 15 residues long. Germline V CDR1 and CDR2: KGHSH, LQKENI. Losses at the gene ends were 4 bases for V and 5 bases for J; bases not matched to a gene: 11. CDR3: CASSRPRGQVHEQYF. For the CDR3, the DNA is TGTGCCAGCTCACGACCTAGAGGACAGGTCCACGAGCAGTACTTC.

The rearrangement uses TRBV10-3 and TRBJ2-5; TRBD2 might be the D (6 bases). The CDR3 spans 16 residues. Trimming left V 8 bases short and J 2 bases short, with 21 bases between. CDR1 and CDR2 from the germline V gene are ENHRY and SYGVKD. In nucleotides, the CDR3 is TGTGCCATCTCGAAGGAGGGAAGGGCAAGACAAGAGACCCAGTACTTC. It encodes CAISKEGRARQETQYF.

This clone was seen more than once but under ten times. The rearrangement links TRBV6-1 to TRBJ1-1; D might be TRBD1 (5 bases). This CDR3 region has 13 residues. Trimming removed 5 bases at V and 6 bases at J, with 13 bases between. The germline CDR1 and CDR2 sequences are MNHNS and SASEGT. CDR3 DNA: TGTGCCAGCAGTCAGTCGGGGGACTCTGAAGCTTTCTTT. Translated: CASSQSGDSEAFF.

This clone was seen more than once but under ten times. V and J are TRBV11-2 and TRBJ2-7; 7 nucleotides match TRBD1. Trimming removed 5 bases from V and 3 bases from J; junction bases left unmatched: 4. There are 13 residues in the CDR3. Germline V gives CDR1 SGHAT, CDR2 FQNNGV. For the CDR3, the DNA is TGTGCCAGCAGCCCCGACAGGGACTACGAGCAGTACTTC. It encodes CASSPDRDYEQYF.

The CDR3 bases are TGTGCCAGCAGGGGGGGGAGGGGTAATGAAAAACTGTTTTTT. This encodes CASRGGRGNEKLFF. The V gene is TRBV28, the J gene TRBJ1-4; the D gene is possibly TRBD1 (5 bases). Trimming took 6 bases from V and 4 from J, leaving 12 bases between them. Germline V gives CDR1 MDHEN, CDR2 SYDVKM. The CDR3 covers 14 residues.